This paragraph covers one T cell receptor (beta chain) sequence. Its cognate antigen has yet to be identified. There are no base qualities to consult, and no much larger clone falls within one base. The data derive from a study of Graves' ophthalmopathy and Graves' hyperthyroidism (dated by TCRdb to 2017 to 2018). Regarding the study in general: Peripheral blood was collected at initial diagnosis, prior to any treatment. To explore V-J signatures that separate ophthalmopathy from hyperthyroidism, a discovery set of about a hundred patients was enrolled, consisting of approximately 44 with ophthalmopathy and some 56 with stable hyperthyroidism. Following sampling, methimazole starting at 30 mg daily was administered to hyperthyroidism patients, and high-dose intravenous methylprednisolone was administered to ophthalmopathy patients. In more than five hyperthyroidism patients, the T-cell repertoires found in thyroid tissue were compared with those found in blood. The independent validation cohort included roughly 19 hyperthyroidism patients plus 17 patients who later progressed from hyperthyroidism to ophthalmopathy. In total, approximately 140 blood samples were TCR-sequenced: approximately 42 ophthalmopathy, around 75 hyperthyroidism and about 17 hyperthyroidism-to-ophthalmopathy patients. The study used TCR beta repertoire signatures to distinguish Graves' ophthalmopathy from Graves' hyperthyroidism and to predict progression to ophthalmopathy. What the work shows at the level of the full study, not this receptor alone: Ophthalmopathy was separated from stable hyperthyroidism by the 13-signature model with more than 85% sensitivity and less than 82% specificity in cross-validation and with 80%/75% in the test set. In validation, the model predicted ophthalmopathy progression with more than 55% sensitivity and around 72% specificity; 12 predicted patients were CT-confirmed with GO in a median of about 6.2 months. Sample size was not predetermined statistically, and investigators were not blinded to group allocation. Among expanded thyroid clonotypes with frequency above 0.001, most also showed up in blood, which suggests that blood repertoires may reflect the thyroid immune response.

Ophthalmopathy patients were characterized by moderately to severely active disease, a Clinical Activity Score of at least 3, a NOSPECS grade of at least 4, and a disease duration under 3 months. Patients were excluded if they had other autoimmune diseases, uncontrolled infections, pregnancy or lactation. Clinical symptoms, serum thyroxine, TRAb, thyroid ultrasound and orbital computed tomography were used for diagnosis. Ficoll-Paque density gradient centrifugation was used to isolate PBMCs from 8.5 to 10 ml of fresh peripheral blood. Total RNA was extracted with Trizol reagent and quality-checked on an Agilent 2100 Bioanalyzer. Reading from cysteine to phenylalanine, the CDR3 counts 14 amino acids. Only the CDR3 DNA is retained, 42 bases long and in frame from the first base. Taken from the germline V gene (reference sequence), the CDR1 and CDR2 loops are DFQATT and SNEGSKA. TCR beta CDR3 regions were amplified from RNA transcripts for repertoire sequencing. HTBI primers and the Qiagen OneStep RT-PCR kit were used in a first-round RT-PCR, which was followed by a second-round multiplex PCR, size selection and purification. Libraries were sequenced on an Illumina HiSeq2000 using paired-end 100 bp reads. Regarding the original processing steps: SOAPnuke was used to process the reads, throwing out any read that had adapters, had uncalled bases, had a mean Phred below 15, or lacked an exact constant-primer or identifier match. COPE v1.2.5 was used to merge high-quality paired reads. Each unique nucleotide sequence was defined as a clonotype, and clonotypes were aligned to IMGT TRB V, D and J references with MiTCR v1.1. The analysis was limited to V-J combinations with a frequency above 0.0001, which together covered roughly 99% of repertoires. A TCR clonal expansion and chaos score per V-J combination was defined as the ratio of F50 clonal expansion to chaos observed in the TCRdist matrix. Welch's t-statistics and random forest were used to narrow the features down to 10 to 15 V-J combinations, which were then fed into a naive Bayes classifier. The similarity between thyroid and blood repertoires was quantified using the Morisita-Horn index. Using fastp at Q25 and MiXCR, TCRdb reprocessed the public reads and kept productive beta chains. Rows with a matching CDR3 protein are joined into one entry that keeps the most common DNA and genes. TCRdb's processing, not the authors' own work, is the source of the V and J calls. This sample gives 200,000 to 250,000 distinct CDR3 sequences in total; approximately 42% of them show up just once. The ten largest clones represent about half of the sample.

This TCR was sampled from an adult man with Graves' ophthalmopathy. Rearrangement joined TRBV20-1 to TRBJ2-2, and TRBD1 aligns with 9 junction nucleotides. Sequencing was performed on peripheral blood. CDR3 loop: CSPQTGGNTGELFF. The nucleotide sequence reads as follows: TGCAGCCCCCAGACAGGGGGGAACACCGGGGAGCTGTTTTTT.